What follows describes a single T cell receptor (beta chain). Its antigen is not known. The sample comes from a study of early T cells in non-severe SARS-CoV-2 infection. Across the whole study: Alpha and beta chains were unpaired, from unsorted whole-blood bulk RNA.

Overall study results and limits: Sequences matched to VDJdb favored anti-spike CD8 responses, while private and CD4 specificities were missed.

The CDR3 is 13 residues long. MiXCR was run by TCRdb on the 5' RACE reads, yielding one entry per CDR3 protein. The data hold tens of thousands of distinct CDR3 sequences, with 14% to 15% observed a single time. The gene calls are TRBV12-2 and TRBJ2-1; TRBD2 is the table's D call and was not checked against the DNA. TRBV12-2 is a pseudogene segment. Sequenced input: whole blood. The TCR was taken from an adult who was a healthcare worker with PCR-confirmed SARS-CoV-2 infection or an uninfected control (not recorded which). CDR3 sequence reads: CASRPASGDEQFF. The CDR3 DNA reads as TGTGCAAGTCGCCCCGCTTCGGGAGATGAGCAGTTCTTC.